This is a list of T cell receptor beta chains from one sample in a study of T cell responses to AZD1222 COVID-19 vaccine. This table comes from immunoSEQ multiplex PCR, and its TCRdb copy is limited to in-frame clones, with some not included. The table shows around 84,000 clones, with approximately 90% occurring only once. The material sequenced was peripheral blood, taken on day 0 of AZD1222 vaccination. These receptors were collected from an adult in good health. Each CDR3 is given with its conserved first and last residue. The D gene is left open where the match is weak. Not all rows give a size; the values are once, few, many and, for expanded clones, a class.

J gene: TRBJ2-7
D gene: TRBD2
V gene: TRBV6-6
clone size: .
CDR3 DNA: TGTGCCAGCAGTCGACTAGCGGGAGGGCACTACGAGCAGTACTTC
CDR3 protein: CASSRLAGGHYEQYF

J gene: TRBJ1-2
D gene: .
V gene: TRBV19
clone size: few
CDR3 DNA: TGTGCCAGTAGTATGGAGGGCAGGGCTGATGGCTACACCTTC
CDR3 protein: CASSMEGRADGYTF

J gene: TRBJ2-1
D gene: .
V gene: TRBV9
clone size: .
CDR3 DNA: TGTGCCAGCAGCGTAGTGGGGAATCCGGCCGACTCCTACAATGAGCAGTTCTTC
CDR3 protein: CASSVVGNPADSYNEQFF

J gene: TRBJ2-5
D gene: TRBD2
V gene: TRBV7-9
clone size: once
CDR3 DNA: TGTGCCAGCAGCTTAGGTAGCGGGAGTCGTGAGACCCAGTACTTC
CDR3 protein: CASSLGSGSRETQYF

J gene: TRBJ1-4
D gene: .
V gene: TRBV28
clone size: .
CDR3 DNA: TGTGCCAGCAGTTCCCTATTGTGGGATCAGGCTGAAAAACTGTTTTTT
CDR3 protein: CASSSLLWDQAEKLFF

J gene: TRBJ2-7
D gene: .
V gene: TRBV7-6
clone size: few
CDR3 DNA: TGTGCCAGCAGCTACCCAGGAGACACATTATCTATCCAGTACTTC
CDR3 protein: CASSYPGDTLSIQYF

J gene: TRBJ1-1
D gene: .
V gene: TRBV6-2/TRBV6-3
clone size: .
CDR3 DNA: TGTGCCAGCAGTTACTCTGGATTGGGGCGGCCTGAAGCTTTCTTT
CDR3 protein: CASSYSGLGRPEAFF

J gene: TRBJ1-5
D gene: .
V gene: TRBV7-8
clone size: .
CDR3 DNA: TGTGCCAGCAGCACCGGAATAATGCAGAAATATAGCAATCAGCCCCAGCATTTT
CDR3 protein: CASSTGIMQKYSNQPQHF

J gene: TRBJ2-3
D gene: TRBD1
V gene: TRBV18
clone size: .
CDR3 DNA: TGTGCCAGCTCCCGACAGGGTAGGAGCACAGATACGCAGTATTTT
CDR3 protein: CASSRQGRSTDTQYF

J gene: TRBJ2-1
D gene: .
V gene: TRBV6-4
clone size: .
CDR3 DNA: TGTGCCAGCAGTCCGGAGGGCCTCAATGAGCAGTTCTTC
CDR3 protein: CASSPEGLNEQFF

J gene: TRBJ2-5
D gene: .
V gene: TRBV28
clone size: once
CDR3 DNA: TGTGCCAGCAGTTTTCTAAAACAGGGGAGGGAGACCCAGTACTTC
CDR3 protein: CASSFLKQGRETQYF

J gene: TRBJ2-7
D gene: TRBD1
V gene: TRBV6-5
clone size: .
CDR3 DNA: TGTGCCAGCAGTCGGACAGGGGGGTCCTACGAGCAGTACTTC
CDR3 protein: CASSRTGGSYEQYF

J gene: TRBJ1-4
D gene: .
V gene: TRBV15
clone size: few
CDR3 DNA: TGTGCCACCAGCCCGAAGAACAGAGTTAATGAAAAACTGTTTTTT
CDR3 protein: CATSPKNRVNEKLFF

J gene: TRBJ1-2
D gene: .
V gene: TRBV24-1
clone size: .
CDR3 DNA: TGTGCCACCAGTGATTCTGTGGGCAGTTCTAACTATGGCTACACCTTC
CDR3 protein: CATSDSVGSSNYGYTF

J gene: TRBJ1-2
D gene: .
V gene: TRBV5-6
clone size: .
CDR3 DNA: TGTGCCAGCACCCCCGGGGTCTACGTCTATGGCTACACCTTC
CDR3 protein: CASTPGVYVYGYTF

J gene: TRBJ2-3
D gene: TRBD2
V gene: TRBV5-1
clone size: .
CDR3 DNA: TGCGCCAGCAGCTTGGCCCCTAGCGGGGGAGATACGCAGTATTTT
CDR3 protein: CASSLAPSGGDTQYF

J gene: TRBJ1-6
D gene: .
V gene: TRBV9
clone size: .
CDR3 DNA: TGTGCCAGCAGCGTAGCCGTAGGTCCTTATAATTCACCCCTCCACTTT
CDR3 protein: CASSVAVGPYNSPLHF

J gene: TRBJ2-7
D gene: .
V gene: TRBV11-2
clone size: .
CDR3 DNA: TGTGCCAGCAGCCCTGAGTACTTC
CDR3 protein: CASSPEYF

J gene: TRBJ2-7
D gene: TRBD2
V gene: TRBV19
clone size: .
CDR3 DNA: TGTGCCAGTAGTACTCAGCGACTAGCGGGGACAACCTACGAGCAGTACTTC
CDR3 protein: CASSTQRLAGTTYEQYF

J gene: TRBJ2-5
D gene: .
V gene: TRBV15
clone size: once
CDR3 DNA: TGTGCCACCAGCAGAGATCTGGTAGACTGGGAGACCCAGTACTTC
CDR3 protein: CATSRDLVDWETQYF

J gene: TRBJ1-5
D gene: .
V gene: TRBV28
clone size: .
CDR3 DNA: TGTGCCAGCAAGGGAGAGACAAGGGTGAATCAGCCCCAGCATTTT
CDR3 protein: CASKGETRVNQPQHF

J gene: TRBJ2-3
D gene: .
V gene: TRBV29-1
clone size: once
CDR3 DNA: TGCAGCGTTTCCCCAGCAGGGACTAGCACAGATACGCAGTATTTT
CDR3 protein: CSVSPAGTSTDTQYF

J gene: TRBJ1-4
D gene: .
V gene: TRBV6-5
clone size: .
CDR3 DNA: TGTGCCAGCAGTTACTCGAGGGGGGATGAAAAACTGTTTTTT
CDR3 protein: CASSYSRGDEKLFF

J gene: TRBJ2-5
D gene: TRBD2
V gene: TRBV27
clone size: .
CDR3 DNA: TGTGCCAGCAGGCCCCTAGCGGGAGGGCTCGAGACCCAGTACTTC
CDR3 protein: CASRPLAGGLETQYF

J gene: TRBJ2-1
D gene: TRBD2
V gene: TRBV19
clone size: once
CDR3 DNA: TGTGCCAGTAGCCCTGGGACTAGCGGGAGGGGTGAGCAGTTCTTC
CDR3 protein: CASSPGTSGRGEQFF

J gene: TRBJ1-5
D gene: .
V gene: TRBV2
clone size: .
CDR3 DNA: TGTGCCAGCAGAAAAGGGGGGGGTCAGCCCCAGCATTTT
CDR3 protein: CASRKGGGQPQHF

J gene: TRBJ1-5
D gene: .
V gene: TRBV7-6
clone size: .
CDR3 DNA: TGTGCCAGCAGCTTACAGGGTTCCGATCAGCCCCAGCATTTT
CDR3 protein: CASSLQGSDQPQHF

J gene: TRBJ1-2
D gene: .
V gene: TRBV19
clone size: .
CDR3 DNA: TGTGCCAGTAGAACTGAACAGGGTGTAGGCTACACCTTC
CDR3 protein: CASRTEQGVGYTF

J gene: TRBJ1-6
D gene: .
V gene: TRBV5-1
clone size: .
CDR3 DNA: TGCGCCAGCAGCCGAGAGACAGCCTATAATTCACCCCTCCACTTT
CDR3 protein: CASSRETAYNSPLHF

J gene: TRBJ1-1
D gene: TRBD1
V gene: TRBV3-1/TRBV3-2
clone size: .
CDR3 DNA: TGTGCCAGCAGTTCTACAGGGGGCACCAACACTGAAGCTTTCTTT
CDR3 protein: CASSSTGGTNTEAFF

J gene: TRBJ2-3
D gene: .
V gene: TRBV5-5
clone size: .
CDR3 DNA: TGTGCTCAGGCCGTATCTAGCACAGATACGCAGTATTTT
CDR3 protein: CAQAVSSTDTQYF

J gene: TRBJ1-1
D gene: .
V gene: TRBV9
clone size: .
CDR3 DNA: TGTGCCAGCAGCGCCGGGGACACAATGAACACTGAAGCTTTCTTT
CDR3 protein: CASSAGDTMNTEAFF

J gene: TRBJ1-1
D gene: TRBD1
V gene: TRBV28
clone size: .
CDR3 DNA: TGTGCCAGCAGAACACGACAGGGGATGAACACTGAAGCTTTCTTT
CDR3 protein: CASRTRQGMNTEAFF

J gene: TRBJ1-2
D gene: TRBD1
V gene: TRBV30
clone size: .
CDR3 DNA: TGTGCCTGGCACCGGGACAGGGCTAAGGATTCGGGCTACACCTTC
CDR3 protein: CAWHRDRAKDSGYTF

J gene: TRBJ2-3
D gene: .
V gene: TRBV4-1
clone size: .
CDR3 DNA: TGCGCCAGCAGCCAAGATGAGGAGGTACGACGTACGCAGTATTTT
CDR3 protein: CASSQDEEVRRTQYF

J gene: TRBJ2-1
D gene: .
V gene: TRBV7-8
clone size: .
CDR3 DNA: TGTGCCAGCAGCTCGGGGGACGGCAATGAGCAGTTCTTC
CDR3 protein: CASSSGDGNEQFF

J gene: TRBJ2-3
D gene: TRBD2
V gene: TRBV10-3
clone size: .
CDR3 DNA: TGTGCCATCAGTGAGTCTAGCGGGAGGATCCCAGATACGCAGTATTTT
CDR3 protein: CAISESSGRIPDTQYF

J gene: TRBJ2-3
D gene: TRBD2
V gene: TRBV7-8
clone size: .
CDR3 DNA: TGTGCCAGCAGCACTACTAGCGGGAGGCGGGAAGATACGCAGTATTTT
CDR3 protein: CASSTTSGRREDTQYF

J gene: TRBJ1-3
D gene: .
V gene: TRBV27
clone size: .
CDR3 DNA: TGTGCCAGCAGTTTATCAGGGTTCTCGAGCTCTGGAAACACCATATATTTT
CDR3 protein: CASSLSGFSSSGNTIYF

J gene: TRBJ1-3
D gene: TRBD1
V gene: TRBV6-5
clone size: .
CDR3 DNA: TGTGCCAGCTTCCGGGGACAGACCTCTGGAAACACCATATATTTT
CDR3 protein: CASFRGQTSGNTIYF

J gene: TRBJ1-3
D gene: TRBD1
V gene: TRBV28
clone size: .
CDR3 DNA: TGTGCCAGCAGTGACCCGGGACAGGGAGTTGAAAACACCATATATTTT
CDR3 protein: CASSDPGQGVENTIYF

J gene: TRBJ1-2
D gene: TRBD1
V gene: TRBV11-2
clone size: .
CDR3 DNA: TGTGCCAGCAGCTTTCCTACGACAGGGGCTGGCTACACCTTC
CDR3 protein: CASSFPTTGAGYTF

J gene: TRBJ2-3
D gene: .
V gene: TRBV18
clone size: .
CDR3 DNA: TGTGCCAGCTCACCACCTTGGGAAACGGATACGCAGTATTTT
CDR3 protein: CASSPPWETDTQYF

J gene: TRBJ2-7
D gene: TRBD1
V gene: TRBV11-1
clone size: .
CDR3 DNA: TGTGCCAGCAGCTCAGTCCTCCGGGACAGCGCCTACGAGCAGTACTTC
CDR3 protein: CASSSVLRDSAYEQYF

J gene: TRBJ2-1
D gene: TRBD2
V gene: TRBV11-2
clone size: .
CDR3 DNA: TGTGCCAGCAGCGTGTCCCGGCTAGCGGGAGGTAATGAGCAGTTCTTC
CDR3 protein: CASSVSRLAGGNEQFF